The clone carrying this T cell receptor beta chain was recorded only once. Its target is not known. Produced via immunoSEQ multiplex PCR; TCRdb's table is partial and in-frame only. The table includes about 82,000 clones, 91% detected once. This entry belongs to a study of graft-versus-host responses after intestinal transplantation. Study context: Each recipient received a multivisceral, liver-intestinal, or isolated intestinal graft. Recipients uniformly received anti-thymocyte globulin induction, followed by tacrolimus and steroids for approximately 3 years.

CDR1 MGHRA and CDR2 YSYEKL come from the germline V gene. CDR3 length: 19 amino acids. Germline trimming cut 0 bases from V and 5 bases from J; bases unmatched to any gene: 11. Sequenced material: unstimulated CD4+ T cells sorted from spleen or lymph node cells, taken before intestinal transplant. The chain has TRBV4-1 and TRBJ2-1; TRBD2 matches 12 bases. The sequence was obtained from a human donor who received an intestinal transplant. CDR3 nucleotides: TGCGCCAGCAGCCAAGATCCCCTACTAGCGGGGGGTTCGAACAATGAGCAGTTCTTC. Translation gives CASSQDPLLAGGSNNEQFF.